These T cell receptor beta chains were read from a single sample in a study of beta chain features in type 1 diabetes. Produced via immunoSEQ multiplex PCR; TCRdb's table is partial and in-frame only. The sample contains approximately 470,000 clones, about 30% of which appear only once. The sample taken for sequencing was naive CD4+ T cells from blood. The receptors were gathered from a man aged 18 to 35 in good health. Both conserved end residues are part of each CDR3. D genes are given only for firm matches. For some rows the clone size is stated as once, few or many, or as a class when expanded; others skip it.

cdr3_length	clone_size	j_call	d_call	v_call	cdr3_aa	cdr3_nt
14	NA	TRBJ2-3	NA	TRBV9	CASSVAQSTDTQYF	TGTGCCAGCAGCGTAGCACAGAGCACAGATACGCAGTATTTT
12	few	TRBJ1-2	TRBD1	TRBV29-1	CSVGQVGYGYTF	TGCAGCGTCGGACAGGTTGGCTATGGCTACACCTTC
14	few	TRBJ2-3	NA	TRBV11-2	CASSQGQDVDTQYF	TGTGCCAGCAGCCAGGGCCAGGACGTAGATACGCAGTATTTT
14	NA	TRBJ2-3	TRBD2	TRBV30	CARGLAGVIGAQYF	TGTGCCAGGGGACTAGCGGGAGTTATCGGTGCGCAGTATTTT
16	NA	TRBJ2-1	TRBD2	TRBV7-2	CASSGRAGLYSGEQFF	TGTGCCAGCAGCGGAAGAGCGGGATTATACTCCGGTGAGCAGTTCTTC
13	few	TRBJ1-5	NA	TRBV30	CAWSRRSNQPQHF	TGTGCCTGGAGCCGCAGGAGCAATCAGCCCCAGCATTTT
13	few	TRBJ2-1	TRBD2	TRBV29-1	CSVFSGSYNEQFF	TGCAGCGTTTTTAGCGGGAGTTACAATGAGCAGTTCTTC
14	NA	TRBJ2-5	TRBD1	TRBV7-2	CASRRQGAGETQYF	TGTGCCAGCAGGCGACAGGGGGCCGGGGAGACCCAGTACTTC
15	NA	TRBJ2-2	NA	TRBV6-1	CASSEDGTNTGELFF	TGTGCCAGCAGTGAGGACGGGACTAACACCGGGGAGCTGTTTTTT
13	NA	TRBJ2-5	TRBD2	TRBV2	CASSPGTMGTQYF	TGTGCCAGCAGCCCCGGGACTATGGGGACCCAGTACTTC
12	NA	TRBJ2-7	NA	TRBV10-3	CAISGRGSEQYF	TGTGCCATCTCGGGGCGCGGGTCCGAGCAGTACTTC
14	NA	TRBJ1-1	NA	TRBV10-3	CAAASRGVNTEAFF	TGTGCCGCCGCGTCGCGGGGAGTGAACACTGAAGCTTTCTTT
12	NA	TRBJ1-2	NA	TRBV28	CASGGRGYGYTF	TGTGCCAGCGGGGGGCGCGGCTATGGCTACACCTTC
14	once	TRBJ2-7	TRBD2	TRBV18	CASSFKRDSEEQYF	TGTGCCAGCTCATTTAAGCGGGACTCGGAAGAGCAGTACTTC
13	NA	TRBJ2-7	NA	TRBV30	CAWRKRLGYEQYF	TGTGCCTGGAGGAAGAGGCTGGGCTACGAGCAGTACTTC
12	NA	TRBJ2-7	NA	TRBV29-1	CSVEDNTYEQYF	TGCAGCGTTGAGGACAACACCTACGAGCAGTACTTC
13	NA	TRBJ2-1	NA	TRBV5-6	CASSLVWDIEQFF	TGTGCCAGCAGCTTGGTGTGGGATATTGAGCAGTTCTTC
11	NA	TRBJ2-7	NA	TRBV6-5	CASSEFGKQYF	TGTGCCAGCAGTGAATTTGGGAAGCAGTACTTC
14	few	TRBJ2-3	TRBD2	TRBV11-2	CASSLAAGGDTQYF	TGTGCCAGCAGCTTAGCCGCCGGGGGGGATACGCAGTATTTT
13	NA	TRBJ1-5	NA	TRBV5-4	CASSDSGRQPQHF	TGTGCCAGCAGCGACAGCGGAAGGCAGCCCCAGCATTTT
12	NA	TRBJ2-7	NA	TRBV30	CAWSVRGFEQYF	TGTGCCTGGAGTGTAAGAGGGTTCGAGCAGTACTTC